What follows are 20 T cell receptor beta chains derived from one specimen sequenced in a study of blood T cell repertoires in COVID-19. The assay was immunoSEQ multiplex PCR, and TCRdb's table has in-frame clones only and misses some. The sample carries about 430,000 clones, 80% to 90% recorded once. The sequencing input was PBMCs or T cells enriched from blood (not recorded which). The receptors come from a man aged 30 to 45 who had recovered from COVID-19.

The V and J genes are TRBV28 and TRBJ1-6; D remains ambiguous. V shed 10 bases and J shed 6 bases, with 16 bases lying between them. The length of the CDR3 is 14 residues. From germline, CDR1 is MDHEN and CDR2 SYDVKM. In DNA form, the CDR3 reads TGTGCCACCCTTTCCCTAGGCCGTAATTCACCCCTCCACTTT. It specifies CATLSLGRNSPLHF.

J is TRBJ1-2 and V is TRBV29-1, with TRBD1 matching 8 bases. After removal of 7 bases from V and 3 bases from J, the junction contained 4 bases not matched to a gene. Germline CDR1 and CDR2: SQVTM and ANQGSEA. The CDR3 is 12 residues long. CDR3: CSASTGDYGYTF. In DNA, the CDR3 is TGCAGCGCCTCGACAGGGGACTATGGCTACACCTTC.

This sequence joins TRBV18 and TRBJ2-1, with 8 nucleotides matching TRBD1. CDR3 length equals 15 residues. Unmatched junction bases numbered 10, after V lost 3 bases and J lost 9 bases. The germline CDR1 and CDR2 sequences are KGHSH and LQKENI. CDR3 sequence (DNA): TGTGCCAGCTCACCGATAGGACAGGGAGGTTTTGAGCAGTTCTTC. It translates to CASSPIGQGGFEQFF. Using reference TRBV18 and TRBJ2-1 for the parts outside the CDR3, the full variable domain is NAGVMQNPRHLVRRRGQEARLRCSPMKGHSHVYWYRQLPEEGLKFMVYLQKENIIDESGMPKERFSAEFPKEGPSILRIQQVVRGDSAAYFCASSPIGQGGFEQFFGPGTRLTVL.

This chain joins TRBV28 and TRBJ2-1; 8 bases are shared with TRBD2. Germline V gene data show CDR1 as MDHEN and CDR2 as SYDVKM. The V segment lost 5 bases and the J segment 6 bases; nucleotides outside the gene matches: 3. This CDR3 region has 13 residues. CDR3 amino acids: CASSTSGRNEQFF. The CDR3 region has the DNA TGTGCCAGCAGTACTAGCGGCCGCAATGAGCAGTTCTTC.

V usage is TRBV9 and J usage is TRBJ1-6, with D possibly being TRBD1 (5 bases). This CDR3 contains 14 residues. Germline values: CDR1 SGDLS, CDR2 YYNGEE. Between the trimmed V and J ends, which lost 3 bases and 6 bases, there was a span of 10 bases. The CDR3 coding sequence is TGTGCCAGCAGCGAGAGGGGAGGTAATTCACCCCTCCACTTT. Protein: CASSERGGNSPLHF.

V gene TRBV18 combines with J gene TRBJ2-3; 7 bases fit TRBD2. Germline CDR1 reads KGHSH; CDR2 reads LQKENI. CDR3 size: 16 residues. V shed 0 bases, J shed 4 bases, and the junction held 7 bases outside the gene matches. For the CDR3, the DNA is TGTGCCAGCTCACCACCGCCGGGAGGAGGCGCAGATACGCAGTATTTT. Translating gives CASSPPPGGGADTQYF.

This chain uses TRBV5-1 with TRBJ2-2; a weak D match, TRBD2 (7 bases). The CDR3 has 15 amino acids. Trimming removed 6 bases at V and 1 base at J, with 13 bases between. Per germline, CDR1 SGHRS and CDR2 YFSETQ. The CDR3 is CASKVGGQNTGELFF. CDR3 sequence (DNA): TGCGCCAGCAAGGTGGGGGGGCAGAACACCGGGGAGCTGTTTTTT.

This clone was counted a single time. The gene calls are TRBV30 and TRBJ2-2; D is possibly TRBD1 (6 bases). Trimming shortened V by 5 bases and J by 6 bases, and 13 bases separated the two germline ends. This CDR3 is 13 amino acids long. Germline CDR1 is GTSNPN and CDR2 is SVGIG (reference sequence). The CDR3 region is CAWGGQLPGELFF. The CDR3 region has the DNA TGTGCCTGGGGAGGACAGTTACCCGGGGAGCTGTTTTTT.

The gene calls are TRBV4-2 and TRBJ2-5; TRBD1 might be the D (6 bases). The CDR3 has 14 residues. Per the germline V gene, CDR1 is LGHNA and CDR2 is YNFKEQ. The V end lost 1 base, the J end lost 3 bases, and 9 bases lay between the germline ends. The CDR3 DNA reads TGTGCCAGCAGCCAAGGGACAGAGAAAGAGACCCAGTACTTC. The encoded protein is CASSQGTEKETQYF.

The chain couples TRBV7-9 to TRBJ2-5, with 10 bases matching TRBD1. The CDR3 covers 15 residues. From germline, CDR1 is SEHNR and CDR2 FQNEAQ (reference sequence). The V and J ends lost 1 base and 2 bases, in that order; junction bases with no gene match: 1. The CDR3 DNA is TGTGCCAGCAGCTTAGTGGGACAGGGGCAAGAGACCCAGTACTTC. Its protein is CASSLVGQGQETQYF.

V is TRBV27 and J is TRBJ1-2; 8 nucleotides align to TRBD1. Germline V lookup: CDR1 MNHEY, CDR2 SMNVEV (reference sequence). This CDR3 has 14 residues. V dropped 8 bases and J dropped 0; count of bases not matched to a gene: 5. The chain's CDR3 is CASSWTGSNYGYTF. The CDR3 region has the DNA TGTGCCAGCTCATGGACAGGGTCTAACTATGGCTACACCTTC.

V is TRBV19 and J is TRBJ2-7; 7 nucleotides line up with TRBD1. Germline loops: CDR1 LNHDA, CDR2 SQIVND (reference sequence). The CDR3 covers 15 residues. The J segment lost 4 bases and the V segment lost 1 base, leaving 7 bases of the junction unmatched. CDR3 loop: CASSIGWDRKYEQYF. The CDR3 nucleotides are TGTGCCAGTAGTATAGGTTGGGACAGAAAATACGAGCAGTACTTC.

The chain carries TRBV28 and TRBJ1-2; maybe TRBD1 (6 bases). The V end was cut by 5 bases, the J end by 4 bases, with 26 bases between. This CDR3 region has 18 residues. Germline lookup yields CDR1 MDHEN and CDR2 SYDVKM. Written as DNA, the CDR3 is TGTGCCAGCAGTGGAAGGCCAGGCGGGGGGCGATCGACCTATGGCTACACCTTC. Protein sequence: CASSGRPGGGRSTYGYTF.

The table lists this clone with a count of one. The chain employs TRBV9 and TRBJ2-1, with 8 bases that match TRBD1. With 0 bases clipped from V and 10 bases from J, the junction kept 9 bases outside the gene matches. The CDR3 totals 15 residues. Per the germline V gene, CDR1 is SGDLS and CDR2 is YYNGEE. CDR3 protein: CASSVGLQGAREQFF. The CDR3 region has the DNA TGTGCCAGCAGCGTAGGGCTTCAGGGGGCTCGGGAGCAGTTCTTC.

V is TRBV7-2 and J is TRBJ2-3; tentatively, D is TRBD2 (6 bases). CDR3 length: 15 residues. From germline, CDR1 is SGHTA and CDR2 FQGNSA. V was pared by 1 base and J by 3 bases, with 11 bases between. The CDR3 protein is CASSLGLAVTDTQYF. CDR3 nucleotide sequence: TGTGCCAGCAGCTTAGGATTAGCGGTAACAGATACGCAGTATTTT.

This clone appeared a few times. The V and J genes are TRBV12-3 or TRBV12-4 and TRBJ2-1, with D unclear. The CDR3 is made up of 11 amino acids. The V gene lost 3 bases and the J gene lost 8 bases, with 5 bases spanning the gap. In nucleotides, the CDR3 is TGTGCCAGCAGTTTTATCGATGAGCAGTTCTTC. This sequence encodes CASSFIDEQFF.

The chain joins TRBV7-8 to TRBJ2-7; TRBD2 might be the D (6 bases). Germline V gives CDR1 SGHVS, CDR2 FQNEAQ. The CDR3 sequence is 15 residues long. V shed 2 bases and J shed 0 bases, with 11 bases lying between them. For the CDR3, the DNA is TGTGCCAGCAGCTTAATTAGCGGAAGCTCCTACGAGCAGTACTTC. Protein: CASSLISGSSYEQYF.

This clone occurred once. The chain has TRBV2 and TRBJ1-2; 8 positions match TRBD1. CDR1 SNHLY and CDR2 FYNNEI come from the germline V gene. This CDR3 comprises 21 residues. After removal of 2 bases from V and 0 bases from J, the junction contained 20 bases not matched to a gene. CDR3: CASSEYGVLGTGRLANYGYTF. As DNA, the CDR3 is TGTGCCAGCAGTGAATATGGGGTGCTTGGGACAGGACGTTTAGCTAACTATGGCTACACCTTC.

This sequence joins TRBV21-1 and TRBJ2-2; TRBD2, the table's D call, lacks a check against the DNA. TRBV21-1 is termed a pseudogene. This CDR3 has 16 amino acids. CDR3 protein: CASKPVAGANTGELFF. The CDR3 DNA is TGTGCCAGCAAACCGGTAGCGGGAGCGAACACCGGGGAGCTGTTTTTT.

V and J are TRBV3-1 (or the pseudogene TRBV3-2) and TRBJ2-3; unclear D gene. CDR1 and CDR2 (germline): LGHDT, YNNKEL (reference sequence). CDR3 length: 13 residues. Trimming left V 2 bases short and J 14 bases short, with 17 bases between. In DNA form, the CDR3 reads TGTGCCAGCAGCCAAAGGAAGCCGGCTCAGCGGTATTTT. This gives the protein CASSQRKPAQRYF.